This record covers a single TCR beta chain. Its cognate antigen is unknown. The data were taken from a study of a mutant IDH1 vaccine in newly diagnosed glioma. Turning to the study itself: The study gave patients eight vaccinations in weeks 1, 3, 5, 7, 11, 15, 19, 23. Antecedent treatment encompassed radiotherapy, temozolomide, or their combination; the majority received both.

Measured with immunoSEQ multiplex PCR; TCRdb has only the in-frame clones, and not every one. The sample includes some 130,000 clones, 80% of them seen just once. The germline gives CDR1 SGHNT, CDR2 YYREEE (reference sequence). The CDR3 is 17 amino acids. J lost 3 bases, V lost 4 bases, and 8 bases had no gene match. Time point denoted: week 11, during vaccination. Doses consisted of 300 ug of mutant IDH1 20-mer peptide each, paired with topical imiquimod. This receptor was identified in a man in his forties with glioma. The starting material was PBMCs, obtained from a glioma patient whose treatment included an IDH1 peptide vaccine. The rearrangement joins TRBV5-4 to TRBJ2-3; TRBD2 matches at 13 bases. The CDR3 loop reads CASSLPGLAGETDTQYF. DNA of the CDR3: TGTGCCAGCAGCCTCCCAGGACTAGCGGGGGAGACAGATACGCAGTATTTT.